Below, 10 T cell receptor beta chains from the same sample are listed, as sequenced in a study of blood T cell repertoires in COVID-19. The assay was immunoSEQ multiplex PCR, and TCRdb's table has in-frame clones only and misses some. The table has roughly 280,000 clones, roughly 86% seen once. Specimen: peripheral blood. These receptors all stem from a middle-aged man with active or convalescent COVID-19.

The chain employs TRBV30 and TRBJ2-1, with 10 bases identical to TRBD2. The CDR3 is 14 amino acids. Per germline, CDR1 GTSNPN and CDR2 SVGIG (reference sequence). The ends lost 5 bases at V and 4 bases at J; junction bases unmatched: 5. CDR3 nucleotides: TGTGCCTGGGTGGGACTAGCGACTTACAATGAGCAGTTCTTC. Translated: CAWVGLATYNEQFF.

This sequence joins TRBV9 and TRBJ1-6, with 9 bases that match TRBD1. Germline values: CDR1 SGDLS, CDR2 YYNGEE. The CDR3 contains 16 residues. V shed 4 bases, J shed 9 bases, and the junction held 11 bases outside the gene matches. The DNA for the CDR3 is TGTGCCAGCAGCACGAACCGGGGACAGGGTTTTTCACCCCTCCACTTT. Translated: CASSTNRGQGFSPLHF.

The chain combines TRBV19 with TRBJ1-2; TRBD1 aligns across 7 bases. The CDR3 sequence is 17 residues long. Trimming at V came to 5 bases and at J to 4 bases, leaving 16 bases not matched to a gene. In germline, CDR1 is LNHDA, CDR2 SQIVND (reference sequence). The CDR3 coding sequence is TGTGCCAGTAGTCCACAGGCCCAGACAGGGCCAATCTATGGCTACACCTTC. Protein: CASSPQAQTGPIYGYTF.

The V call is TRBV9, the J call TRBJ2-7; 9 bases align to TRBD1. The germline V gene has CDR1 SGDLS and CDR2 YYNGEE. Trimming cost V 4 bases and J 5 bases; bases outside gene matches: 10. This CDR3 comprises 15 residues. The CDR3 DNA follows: TGTGCCAGCAGCCACTACAGGGGGCTAGGGGACGAGCAGTACTTC. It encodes CASSHYRGLGDEQYF.

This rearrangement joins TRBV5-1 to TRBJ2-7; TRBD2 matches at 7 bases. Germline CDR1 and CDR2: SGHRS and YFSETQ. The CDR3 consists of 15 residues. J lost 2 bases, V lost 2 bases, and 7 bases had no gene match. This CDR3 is CASSLGLGIAYEQYF. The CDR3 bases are TGCGCCAGCAGCTTAGGACTAGGAATAGCCTACGAGCAGTACTTC.

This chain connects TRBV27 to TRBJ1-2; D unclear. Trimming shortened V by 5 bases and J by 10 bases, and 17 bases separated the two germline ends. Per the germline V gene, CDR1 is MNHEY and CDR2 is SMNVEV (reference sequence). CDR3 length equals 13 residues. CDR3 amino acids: CASSPGWQLAYTF. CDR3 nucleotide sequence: TGTGCCAGCAGTCCCGGCTGGCAGTTAGCCTACACCTTC.

CDR3 nucleotide sequence: TGTGCCAGTAGTACGTTAGGGACGGGAGGTTATCAGCCCCAGCATTTT. It translates to CASSTLGTGGYQPQHF. This chain uses TRBV19 with TRBJ1-5, with a possible D match to TRBD1 (5 bases). Per germline, CDR1 LNHDA and CDR2 SQIVND (reference sequence). V was pared by 4 bases and J by 5 bases, with 18 bases between. This CDR3 has 16 residues. The complete variable domain, with remaining parts taken from reference TRBV19 and TRBJ1-5, reads DGGITQSPKYLFRKEGQNVTLSCEQNLNHDAMYWYRQDPGQGLRLIYYSQIVNDFQKGDIAEGYSVSREKKESFPLTVTSAQKNPTAFYLCASSTLGTGGYQPQHFGDGTRLSIL.

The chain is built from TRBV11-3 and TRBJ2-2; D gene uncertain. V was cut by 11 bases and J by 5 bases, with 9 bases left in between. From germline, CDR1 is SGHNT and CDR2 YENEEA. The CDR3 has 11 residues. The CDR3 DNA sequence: TGTGCCTGCTTCGGGACCGGGGAGCTGTTTTTT. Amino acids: CACFGTGELFF.

CDR3 DNA sequence: TGTGCCAGCAGCTTACCCCAGGGGGCATATTCCTACGAGCAGTACTTC. Its translation is CASSLPQGAYSYEQYF. The rearrangement joins TRBV7-9 to TRBJ2-7; 8 bases are shared with TRBD1. The CDR3 covers 16 residues. Trimming cost V 2 bases and J 1 base; bases outside gene matches: 7. The germline gives CDR1 SEHNR, CDR2 FQNEAQ (reference sequence).

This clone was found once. The CDR3 bases are TGTGCCAGCGGAGGTCTAGAAGCTTTCTTT. It codes for CASGGLEAFF. The chain joins TRBV2 to TRBJ1-1, with D uncertain. The CDR3 totals 10 residues. V was cut by 8 bases and J by 8 bases, with 9 bases left in between. The germline V gene has CDR1 SNHLY and CDR2 FYNNEI.